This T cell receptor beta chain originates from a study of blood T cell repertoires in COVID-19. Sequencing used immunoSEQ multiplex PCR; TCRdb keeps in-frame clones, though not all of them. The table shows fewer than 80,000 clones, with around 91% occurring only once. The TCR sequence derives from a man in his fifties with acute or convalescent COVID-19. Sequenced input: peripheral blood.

DNA for the CDR3: TGCGCCAGCAGCCCCTCGGTCGGGGTAGCCAAAAACATTCAGTACTTC. Translating gives CASSPSVGVAKNIQYF. V and J are TRBV5-1 and TRBJ2-4, with a possible D match to TRBD2 (5 bases). This CDR3 spans 16 amino acids. The V end lost 4 bases, the J end lost 0 bases, and 14 bases lay between the germline ends. CDR1 and CDR2 (germline): SGHRS, YFSETQ.